This entry lists 32 T cell receptor beta chains sequenced from one sample in a study of T cells in Graves' hyperthyroidism and ophthalmopathy. Amplified TCR beta CDR3 regions derived from RNA transcripts. A set of HTBI primers served as the primers for a first-round RT-PCR of the TCR CDR3. Via MiXCR, TCRdb re-called the multiplex PCR reads, giving one row per CDR3 protein. The sample records over 250,000 distinct CDR3 sequences, approximately 26% being singletons. Sequencing was carried out using blood. These receptors originate from a man aged 40-49 years with Graves' hyperthyroidism that later progressed to Graves' ophthalmopathy.

This clonotype was recorded at least ten times. This chain links TRBV7-2 with TRBJ2-7; no reliable D call. The germline CDR1 and CDR2 sequences are SGHTA and FQGNSA. With 0 bases removed from V and 4 bases from J, the gap between germline ends came to 4 bases. The CDR3 length is 12 residues. The CDR3 loop reads CASSLALYEQYF. CDR3 nucleotides: TGTGCCAGCAGCTTAGCGTTGTACGAGCAGTACTTC.

This clonotype was seen many times. The rearrangement joins TRBV20-1 to TRBJ2-5; D uncertain. V lost 3 bases to trimming and J lost 1 base, with 6 bases between them. The CDR3 runs to 12 residues. The germline V gene has CDR1 DFQATT and CDR2 SNEGSKA (reference sequence). The CDR3 protein is CSASRAQETQYF. CDR3 DNA: TGCAGTGCTAGCCGGGCCCAAGAGACCCAGTACTTC.

This clonotype was counted at least ten times. The V call is TRBV6-1, the J call TRBJ1-5, with a tentative D call TRBD1 (5 bases). CDR1 MNHNS and CDR2 SASEGT come from the germline V gene. Between the trimmed V and J ends, which lost 7 bases and 8 bases, there was a span of 15 bases. The CDR3 extends over 13 amino acids. CDR3 protein: CASTTLRGEPQHF. DNA for the CDR3: TGTGCCAGCACCACACTTAGGGGAGAGCCCCAGCATTTT.

The chain is built from TRBV6-2 or TRBV6-3 and TRBJ2-7; D possibly uses TRBD1 or TRBD2 (5 bases each). Between the trimmed V and J ends, which lost 0 bases and 1 base, there was a span of 16 bases. CDR1 is MNHEY, CDR2 SVGEGT, per germline. The CDR3 sequence is 17 residues long. Here the CDR3 DNA reads TGTGCCAGCAGTTACTCGGCTCACCGAGGGGAATCCTACGAGCAGTACTTC. Translated: CASSYSAHRGESYEQYF.

The sample holds many counts of this clonotype. The V and J genes are TRBV6-1 and TRBJ1-5; no reliable D call. Germline V gives CDR1 MNHNS, CDR2 SASEGT. V was pared by 2 bases and J by 5 bases, with 13 bases between. The CDR3 is made up of 15 amino acids. The CDR3 DNA is TGTGCCAGCAGTGAAAGGTATCCCCCCCATCAGCCCCAGCATTTT. Translating it yields CASSERYPPHQPQHF.

This clonotype occurred many times. The chain recombines TRBV20-1 with TRBJ1-2; 8 bases match TRBD1. Germline lookup yields CDR1 DFQATT and CDR2 SNEGSKA (reference sequence). The length of the CDR3 is 15 residues. V dropped 3 bases and J dropped 4; count of bases not matched to a gene: 10. CDR3 sequence reads: CSASPDREGFYGYTF. As DNA, the CDR3 is TGCAGTGCTAGCCCGGACAGGGAGGGGTTCTATGGCTACACCTTC.

This clonotype appeared many times. The chain links TRBV4-1 to TRBJ1-1; D is unclear. Germline loops: CDR1 MGHRA, CDR2 YSYEKL. This CDR3 is built from 15 residues. Trimming took 4 bases from V and 4 from J, leaving 16 bases between them. In nucleotides, the CDR3 is TGCGCCAGCAGCCGCCAACAGAGGGCTGGCACTGAAGCTTTCTTT. As protein: CASSRQQRAGTEAFF.

The V call is TRBV12-3 or TRBV12-4, the J call TRBJ1-2; D ambiguous. V lost 5 bases and J 8 bases, leaving 18 bases between the germline ends. The CDR3 runs 14 residues. The CDR3 region is CASSPTRRSNGYTF. The CDR3 region has the DNA TGTGCCAGCAGTCCAACAAGAAGATCGAACGGCTACACCTTC.

This clonotype appeared many times. The V call is TRBV12-3 or TRBV12-4, the J call TRBJ2-7, with D tentatively TRBD2 (6 bases). Trimming left V 1 base short and J 2 bases short, with 9 bases between. This CDR3 region has 14 residues. CDR3 residues: CASSLVASAYEQYF. As DNA, the CDR3 is TGTGCCAGCAGTTTAGTGGCTAGCGCCTACGAGCAGTACTTC.

CDR3 sequence (DNA): TGTGCCAGCAGTCGGGACAGTGACTATGGCTACACCTTC. This translates into CASSRDSDYGYTF. This rearrangement joins TRBV12-3 or TRBV12-4 to TRBJ1-2; TRBD1 aligns across 7 bases. J lost 3 bases, V lost 5 bases, and 3 bases had no gene match. This CDR3 spans 13 amino acids.

This clonotype was observed many times. The chain has TRBV20-1 and TRBJ2-5; TRBD2 agrees at 9 bases. The CDR3 has 16 amino acids. The germline V gene encodes CDR1 DFQATT and CDR2 SNEGSKA (reference sequence). Trimming cost V 5 bases and J 2 bases; bases outside gene matches: 12. The CDR3 is CSAQRGILAGQETQYF. CDR3 coding DNA: TGCAGTGCTCAGAGAGGGATCCTAGCGGGACAAGAGACCCAGTACTTC.

The chain combines TRBV6-1 with TRBJ2-2; a possible D gene is TRBD2 (5 bases). Trimming pared 6 bases from V and 1 base from J, leaving 9 bases between. Germline V gene lookup returns CDR1 MNHNS and CDR2 SASEGT. The CDR3 sequence is 14 residues long. CDR3 bases: TGTGCCAGCAGGACTAACGTGAACACCGGGGAGCTGTTTTTT. Translating gives CASRTNVNTGELFF.

There are many counts of this clonotype. CDR3 loop: CATSENTGTSRTCGSSETQYF. CDR3 nucleotides: TGTGCCACCAGTGAAAACACCGGGACTAGCCGGACTTGCGGTTCATCGGAGACCCAGTACTTC. The rearrangement links TRBV24-1 to TRBJ2-5, with 9 bases that match TRBD2. The CDR3 contains 21 residues. Germline V gene sequence: CDR1 KGHDR, CDR2 SFDVKD. V gave up 4 bases and J gave up 5 bases; unmatched junction bases: 25.

This clonotype came up many times. A junction end diverges from the germline sequence, so it may reflect a read error. The rearrangement uses TRBV29-1 and TRBJ2-7; D not certain. The CDR3 extends over 13 amino acids. CDR1 is SQVTM, CDR2 ANQGSEA, per germline. CDR3: CSVEPHLSCEQYF. CDR3 bases: TGCAGCGTTGAACCGCACCTGTCCTGCGAGCAGTACTTC.

This clonotype was counted many times. This rearrangement joins TRBV28 to TRBJ1-6, with 8 bases fitting TRBD1. The CDR3 has 15 amino acids. V lost 8 bases to trimming and J lost 10 bases; unmatched junction nucleotides: 13. Germline lookup yields CDR1 MDHEN and CDR2 SYDVKM. DNA of the CDR3: TGTGCCAGCCGACTCCAGGGGGCGACGGAGTCACCCCTCCACTTT. Its protein product is CASRLQGATESPLHF.

At least ten counts were recorded for this clonotype. The CDR3 DNA sequence: TGTGCCAGCAGTTACTCCCAGGGGGCCTTGTACGAGCAGTACTTC. Its translation is CASSYSQGALYEQYF. This chain joins TRBV6-5 and TRBJ2-7, with TRBD1 matching 8 bases. The germline V gene has CDR1 MNHEY and CDR2 SVGAGI. Trimming removed 0 bases from V and 4 bases from J; junction bases left unmatched: 5. The CDR3 runs 15 residues.

This clonotype appeared many times. This rearrangement joins TRBV29-1 to TRBJ2-5; TRBD2 matches at 7 bases. From germline, CDR1 is SQVTM and CDR2 ANQGSEA. There are 13 residues in the CDR3. J gave up 2 bases and V 7 bases, and 7 bases lay outside the gene matches. CDR3 region: CSAKLASQETQYF. DNA of the CDR3: TGCAGCGCTAAACTAGCGTCACAAGAGACCCAGTACTTC.

This clonotype has at least ten counts. The chain combines TRBV5-1 with TRBJ2-5; tentatively, D is TRBD2 (5 bases). Trimming took off 4 bases at V and 7 bases at J, with 11 bases between the two ends. This CDR3 spans 12 amino acids. The germline CDR1 and CDR2 sequences are SGHRS and YFSETQ. This CDR3 is CASSPLGGTQYF. The DNA for the CDR3 is TGCGCCAGCAGCCCCCTTGGAGGGACCCAGTACTTC.

The chain carries TRBV20-1 and TRBJ2-7; 7 positions match TRBD1. Germline V CDR1 and CDR2: DFQATT, SNEGSKA (reference sequence). This CDR3 spans 14 amino acids. J was trimmed by 4 bases and V by 5 bases; bases with no gene match: 11. CDR3 sequence reads: CSAPTGTDFYEQYF. The CDR3 DNA reads TGCAGTGCTCCAACCGGGACAGACTTTTACGAGCAGTACTTC.

J is TRBJ2-7 and V is TRBV7-3; maybe TRBD2 (5 bases). CDR3 length: 13 residues. Deletions cut 6 bases from V and 4 bases from J, with 13 bases between. The germline V gene encodes CDR1 SGHTA and CDR2 FQGTGA. DNA for the CDR3: TGTGCCAGCAGTATCAGAGGGTTGTACGAGCAGTACTTC. Its protein is CASSIRGLYEQYF.

This clonotype was recorded many times. The gene calls are TRBV4-1 and TRBJ1-1; D is uncertain. V lost 5 bases to trimming and J lost 8 bases, with 9 bases between them. CDR3 length: 11 amino acids. CDR1 and CDR2 from the germline V gene are MGHRA and YSYEKL. Written as DNA, the CDR3 is TGCGCCAGCAGCTGGCAGTTCGAAGCTTTCTTT. The encoded protein is CASSWQFEAFF.

This clonotype has at least ten counts. V and J are TRBV12-3 or TRBV12-4 and TRBJ2-7, with D possibly being TRBD2 (6 bases). The CDR3 has 14 residues. The germline V and J ends were trimmed by 3 bases and 2 bases, with 11 bases remaining between them. CDR3 in amino acids: CASSLEGRAYEQYF. DNA for the CDR3: TGTGCCAGCAGTTTGGAGGGGCGCGCCTACGAGCAGTACTTC.

This clonotype was detected many times. This chain connects TRBV3-1 to TRBJ2-7; TRBD2 might be the D (6 bases). V lost 1 base and J lost 4, with 14 bases in between. This CDR3 region has 15 residues. Germline CDR1 LGHDT, CDR2 YNNKEL (reference sequence). The CDR3: CASSQVLTGAYEQYF. DNA for the CDR3: TGTGCCAGCAGCCAAGTCTTGACGGGAGCGTACGAGCAGTACTTC.

This clonotype has ten or more counts. The rearrangement joins TRBV9 to TRBJ1-1; 8 bases are shared with TRBD1. Germline assignment: CDR1 SGDLS and CDR2 YYNGEE. After removal of 0 bases from V and 7 bases from J, the junction contained 8 bases not matched to a gene. This CDR3 contains 15 residues. CDR3 loop: CASSVVRQGKGEAFF. Here the CDR3 DNA reads TGTGCCAGCAGCGTAGTGCGACAGGGGAAGGGTGAAGCTTTCTTT.

In this sample, this clonotype turned up many times. This chain connects TRBV3-1 to TRBJ2-7; D gene ambiguous. This CDR3 has 12 amino acids. CDR1 is LGHDT and CDR2 is YNNKEL in the germline V gene (reference sequence). Trimming left V 1 base short and J 4 bases short, with 5 bases between. The CDR3 here is CASSQVKYEQYF. CDR3 sequence (DNA): TGTGCCAGCAGCCAAGTGAAGTACGAGCAGTACTTC.

There are many counts of this clonotype. This chain links TRBV27 with TRBJ1-1; 8 nucleotides align to TRBD1. This CDR3 spans 16 amino acids. Germline-derived CDR1 and CDR2 are MNHEY and SMNVEV (reference sequence). V was pared by 4 bases and J by 6 bases, with 13 bases of the junction left unmatched. The CDR3, as DNA: TGTGCCAGCAGTTATCAGATTGGACAGGGTAGGCCTGAAGCTTTCTTT. Translation: CASSYQIGQGRPEAFF.

The J gene is TRBJ1-1, the V gene TRBV6-1; D is unclear. V lost 8 bases and J lost 1, with 11 bases in between. Per the germline V gene, CDR1 is MNHNS and CDR2 is SASEGT. CDR3 size: 13 residues. The CDR3 bases are TGTGCCAGCTCAGATCTCGGGAACACTGAAGCTTTCTTT. Its translation is CASSDLGNTEAFF.

The gene calls are TRBV6-2 or TRBV6-3 and TRBJ1-5, with 9 bases matching TRBD1. The CDR3 is made up of 15 amino acids. Germline CDR1 reads MNHEY; CDR2 reads SVGEGT. Trimming took 2 bases from V and 6 from J; bases not matched to a gene: 5. CDR3: CASSYGDREVQPQHF. Here the CDR3 DNA reads TGTGCCAGCAGTTACGGGGACAGGGAGGTTCAGCCCCAGCATTTT.

J is TRBJ1-5 and V is TRBV19, with TRBD1 as a possible D gene (6 bases). The CDR3 spans 17 residues. The V gene's germline CDR1 is LNHDA and CDR2 SQIVND (reference sequence). V gave up 4 bases and J gave up 1 base, with 17 bases separating them. In DNA, the CDR3 is TGTGCCAGTAGTACCTCCAGGGGAAAAGGGAGCAATCAGCCCCAGCATTTT. It yields the protein CASSTSRGKGSNQPQHF. The complete variable domain, with remaining parts taken from reference TRBV19 and TRBJ1-5, reads DGGITQSPKYLFRKEGQNVTLSCEQNLNHDAMYWYRQDPGQGLRLIYYSQIVNDFQKGDIAEGYSVSREKKESFPLTVTSAQKNPTAFYLCASSTSRGKGSNQPQHFGDGTRLSIL.

This clonotype was seen many times. The V call is TRBV6-1, the J call TRBJ2-7, with a weak D call TRBD1 (6 bases). The CDR3 consists of 15 residues. Germline assignment: CDR1 MNHNS and CDR2 SASEGT. V lost 6 bases, J lost 0 bases, and 15 bases lay in between. CDR3 nucleotides: TGTGCCAGCAGATTCATTGGGGGCAGCTCCTACGAGCAGTACTTC. The encoded protein is CASRFIGGSSYEQYF.

The table lists this clonotype with many counts. V and J are TRBV28 and TRBJ1-3; TRBD1 matches at 9 bases. CDR1 is MDHEN and CDR2 is SYDVKM in the germline V gene. The CDR3 spans 18 residues. The ends lost 4 bases at V and 1 base at J; junction bases unmatched: 11. The CDR3: CASSSPGQGLLSGNTIYF. The DNA for the CDR3 is TGTGCCAGCAGTTCTCCGGGACAGGGACTTTTGTCTGGAAACACCATATATTTT.

The J gene is TRBJ2-7, the V gene TRBV6-2 or TRBV6-3, with 7 bases lining up with TRBD2. CDR3 length: 14 residues. Trimming at V came to 2 bases and at J to 3 bases, leaving 4 bases not matched to a gene. The germline V gene encodes CDR1 MNHEY and CDR2 SVGEGT. Written as DNA, the CDR3 is TGTGCCAGCAGTTACCGCGGGGGAAACTACGAGCAGTACTTC. This translates into CASSYRGGNYEQYF.